Listed here are 6 T cell receptor beta chains from one sample, sequenced in a study of Ad26.COV2.S vaccination and SARS-CoV-2 variants. The table came from immunoSEQ multiplex PCR; TCRdb's copy has only in-frame clones and leaves some out. The table includes about 480,000 clones, approximately 88% detected once. Treatment reported: around 19 received Ad26.COV2.S at low or high dose, single or two shots; roughly 5 received placebo; per-sample allocation not given. Repertoires come from day 63 after the first vaccine or placebo injection. The sequences come from peripheral blood, collected in a trial of Ad26.COV2.S vaccine versus placebo. Receptors were obtained from a person between 18 and 65 years old who received the Ad26.COV2.S COVID-19 vaccine or a placebo.

The V and J genes are TRBV3-1 (or the pseudogene TRBV3-2) and TRBJ1-1; 8 bases agree with TRBD1. Germline V gene data show CDR1 as LGHDT and CDR2 as YNNKEL (reference sequence). The V gene end was trimmed by 5 bases and the J gene end by 6 bases; junction bases not matched to a gene: 8. There are 14 residues in the CDR3. CDR3: CASSSQGAGAEAFF. For the CDR3, the DNA is TGTGCCAGCAGCTCCCAGGGGGCAGGGGCTGAAGCTTTCTTT.

V is TRBV19 and J is TRBJ2-5; D might be TRBD1 or TRBD2, each matching 5 bases. Germline loops: CDR1 LNHDA, CDR2 SQIVND (reference sequence). The CDR3 extends over 12 amino acids. V dropped 10 bases and J dropped 4 bases, with 13 bases sitting between them. CDR3 protein: CATGGGSETQYF. The DNA for the CDR3 is TGTGCCACCGGTGGGGGTTCAGAGACCCAGTACTTC.

This chain links TRBV6-2 or TRBV6-3 with TRBJ2-2; D is possibly TRBD1 (6 bases). Germline values: CDR1 MNHEY, CDR2 SVGEGT. This CDR3 contains 12 residues. Between the trimmed V and J ends, which lost 5 bases and 7 bases, there was a span of 8 bases. CDR3 residues: CASSQGNGELFF. The CDR3 DNA sequence: TGTGCCAGCAGTCAGGGGAACGGGGAGCTGTTTTTT.

The V call is TRBV2, the J call TRBJ2-2; D possibly matches TRBD1 or TRBD2 (5 bases each). With 6 bases removed from V and 4 bases from J, the gap between germline ends came to 9 bases. Germline CDR1 is SNHLY and CDR2 is FYNNEI. This CDR3 is 13 amino acids long. CDR3 sequence: CASRGDATGELFF. CDR3 DNA sequence: TGTGCCAGCAGGGGGGACGCCACCGGGGAGCTGTTTTTT. Filled out from reference TRBV2 and TRBJ2-2, the complete variable domain reads EPEVTQTPSHQVTQMGQEVILRCVPISNHLYFYWYRQILGQKVEFLVSFYNNEISEKSEIFDDQFSVERPDGSNFTLKIRSTKLEDSAMYFCASRGDATGELFFGEGSRLTVL.

The chain combines TRBV5-5 with TRBJ2-1; D is perhaps TRBD2 (5 bases). This CDR3 region has 14 residues. Germline assignment: CDR1 SGHKS and CDR2 YYEKEE (reference sequence). Trimming removed 3 bases from V and 5 bases from J, with 12 bases in between. For the CDR3, the DNA is TGTGCCAGCAGCTCCGGGGTTTTCAACAATGAGCAGTTCTTC. This translates into CASSSGVFNNEQFF.

This clone was picked up one time. The chain uses TRBV5-1 and TRBJ2-3, with 11 bases that match TRBD2. This CDR3 contains 17 residues. Germline V CDR1 and CDR2: SGHRS, YFSETQ. Trimming took 4 bases from V and 2 from J; bases not matched to a gene: 9. This CDR3 reads CASSKGGTSGPTDTQYF. CDR3 DNA: TGCGCCAGCAGCAAGGGGGGGACTAGCGGTCCCACAGATACGCAGTATTTT.